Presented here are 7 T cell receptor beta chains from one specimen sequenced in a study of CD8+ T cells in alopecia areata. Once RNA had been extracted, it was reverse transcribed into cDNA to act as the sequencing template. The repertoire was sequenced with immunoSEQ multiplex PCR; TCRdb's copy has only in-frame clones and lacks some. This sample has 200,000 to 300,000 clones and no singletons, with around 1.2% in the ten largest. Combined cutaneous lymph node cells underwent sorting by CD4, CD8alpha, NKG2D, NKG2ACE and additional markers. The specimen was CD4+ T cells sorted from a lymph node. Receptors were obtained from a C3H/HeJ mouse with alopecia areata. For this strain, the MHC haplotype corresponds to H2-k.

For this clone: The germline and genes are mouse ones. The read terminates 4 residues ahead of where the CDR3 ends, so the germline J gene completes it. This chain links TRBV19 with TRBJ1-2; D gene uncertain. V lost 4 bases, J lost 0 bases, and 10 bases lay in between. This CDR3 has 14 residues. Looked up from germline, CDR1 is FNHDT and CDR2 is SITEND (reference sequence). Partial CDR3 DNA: TGTGCCAGCAGTCCCCGACACACAAACTCC. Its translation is CASSPRHTNS. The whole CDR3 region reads CASSPRHTNSDYTF.

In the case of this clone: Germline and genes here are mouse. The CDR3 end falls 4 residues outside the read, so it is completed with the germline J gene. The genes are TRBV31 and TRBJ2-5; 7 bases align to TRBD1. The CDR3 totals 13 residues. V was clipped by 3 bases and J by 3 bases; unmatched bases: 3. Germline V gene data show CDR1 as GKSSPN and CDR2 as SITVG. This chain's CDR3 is CAWRAGQQDTQYF. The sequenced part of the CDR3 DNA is TGTGCCTGGAGGGCGGGACAGCAAGAC.

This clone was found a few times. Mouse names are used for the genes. CDR3 residues: CASSSDSPYYAEQFF. The CDR3 DNA, read in part, is TGTGCCAGCAGCTCCGACAGCCCCTACTATGCT. V and J are TRBV13-1 and TRBJ2-1; the D gene is possibly TRBD1 (5 bases). From the germline J gene comes the end of the CDR3, since the read stops 4 residues before it. Trimming removed 5 bases at V and 2 bases at J, with 14 bases between. The CDR3 is 15 residues long. Germline loops: CDR1 NSHNY, CDR2 SYGAGN.

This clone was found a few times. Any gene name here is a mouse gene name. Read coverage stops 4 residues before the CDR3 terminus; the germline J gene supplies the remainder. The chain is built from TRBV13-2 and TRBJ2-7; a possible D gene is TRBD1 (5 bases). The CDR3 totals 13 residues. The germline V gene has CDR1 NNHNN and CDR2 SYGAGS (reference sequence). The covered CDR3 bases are TGTGCCAGCGGTGATTTAGGACAATAT. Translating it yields CASGDLGQY. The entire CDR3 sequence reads CASGDLGQYEQYF.

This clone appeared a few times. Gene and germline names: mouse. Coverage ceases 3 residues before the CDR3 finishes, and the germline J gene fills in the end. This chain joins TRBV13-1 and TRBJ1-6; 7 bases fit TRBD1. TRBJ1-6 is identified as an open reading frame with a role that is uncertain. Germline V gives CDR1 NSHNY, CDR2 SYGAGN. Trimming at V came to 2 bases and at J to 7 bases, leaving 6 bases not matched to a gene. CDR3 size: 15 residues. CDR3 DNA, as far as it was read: TGTGCCAGCAGTGAGAAGACAGGGACGAATTCGCCC. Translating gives CASSEKTGTNSP. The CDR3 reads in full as CASSEKTGTNSPLYF.

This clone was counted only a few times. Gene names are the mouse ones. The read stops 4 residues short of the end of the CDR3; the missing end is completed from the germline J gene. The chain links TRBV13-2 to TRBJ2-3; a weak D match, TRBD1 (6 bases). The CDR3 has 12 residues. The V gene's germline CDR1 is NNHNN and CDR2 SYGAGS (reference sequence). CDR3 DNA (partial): TGTGCCAGCGGTGCCAGGGGAGAA. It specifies CASGARGE. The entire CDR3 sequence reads CASGARGETLYF.

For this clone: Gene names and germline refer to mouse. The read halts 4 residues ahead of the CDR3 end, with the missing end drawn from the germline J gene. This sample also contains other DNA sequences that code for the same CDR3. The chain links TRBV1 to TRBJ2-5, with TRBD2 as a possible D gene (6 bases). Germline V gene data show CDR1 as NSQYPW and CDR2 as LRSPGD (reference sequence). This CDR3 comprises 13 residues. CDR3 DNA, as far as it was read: TGCACCTGCAGTGCAGACGGGGGGGAC. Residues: CTCSADGGD. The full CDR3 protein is CTCSADGGDTQYF. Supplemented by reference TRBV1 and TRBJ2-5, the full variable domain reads VTLLEQNPRWRLVPRGQAVNLRCILKNSQYPWMSWYQQDLQKQLQWLFTLRSPGDKEVKSLPGADYLATRVTDTELRLQVANMSQGRTLYCTCSADGGDTQYFGPGTRLLVL.